A single sample gave rise to the 6 T cell receptor beta chains below, sequenced in a study of PD-1 blockade in classical Hodgkin lymphoma. Relapse after autologous stem cell transplantation occurred in every patient, and brentuximab vedotin exposure varied. Sequencing was performed with immunoSEQ multiplex PCR; in TCRdb, only in-frame clones are kept and a portion is missing. The data contain around 25,000 clones, about 80% of them singletons. The specimen comprised peripheral blood mononuclear cells (PBMCs), sampled at baseline. The receptors were sampled from a human donor with classical Hodgkin lymphoma.

This sequence joins TRBV9 and TRBJ2-1, with D tentatively TRBD2 (5 bases). The CDR3 covers 15 residues. The V end was cut by 2 bases, the J end by 0 bases, with 9 bases between. CDR1 is SGDLS and CDR2 is YYNGEE in the germline V gene. The chain's CDR3 is CASSVRTDSYNEQFF. CDR3 DNA sequence: TGTGCCAGCAGCGTGAGGACTGACTCCTACAATGAGCAGTTCTTC.

The V and J genes are TRBV19 and TRBJ2-1, with a possible D match to TRBD1 (5 bases). The CDR3 contains 14 residues. V was clipped by 1 base and J by 8 bases, with 12 bases between them. Germline loops: CDR1 LNHDA, CDR2 SQIVND (reference sequence). The CDR3 sequence: CASSIGRASYEQFF. The CDR3 bases are TGTGCCAGTAGTATAGGCAGGGCGAGTTATGAGCAGTTCTTC.

This clone was picked up a small number of times. The chain is built from TRBV19 and TRBJ1-5; no clear D gene. This CDR3 spans 14 amino acids. CDR1 and CDR2 from the germline V gene are LNHDA and SQIVND (reference sequence). The V and J ends lost 6 bases and 4 bases respectively, with 13 bases between them. CDR3 loop: CASSRSPNNQPQHF. The CDR3 DNA sequence: TGTGCCAGTAGCCGTTCACCCAATAATCAGCCCCAGCATTTT.

The chain employs TRBV9 and TRBJ2-5, with D perhaps assigned TRBD1 or TRBD2 (5 bases each). The DNA end favors TRBJ2-7, so the J call may be wrong. Germline loops: CDR1 SGDLS, CDR2 YYNGEE. This CDR3 spans 15 amino acids. The CDR3 region is CASSVAGRVSDEQYF. The CDR3 DNA follows: TGTGCCAGCAGCGTAGCGGGACGGGTGTCAGACGAGCAGTACTTC.

This rearrangement joins TRBV11-2 to TRBJ2-7; tentative D call: TRBD1 (5 bases). The length of the CDR3 is 13 residues. CDR1 and CDR2 (germline): SGHAT, FQNNGV. The germline V and J ends were trimmed by 3 bases and 3 bases, with 9 bases remaining between them. In DNA, the CDR3 is TGTGCCAGCAGCTTGGGGCAGATCTACGAGCAGTACTTC. This translates into CASSLGQIYEQYF.

This rearrangement joins TRBV27 to TRBJ2-5; 9 positions agree with TRBD1. This CDR3 is built from 14 residues. CDR1 is MNHEY, CDR2 SMNVEV, per germline (reference sequence). V was clipped by 5 bases and J by 7 bases; unmatched bases: 8. The CDR3 here is CASSTRTGDGTQYF. CDR3 bases: TGTGCCAGCAGTACCCGGACAGGGGACGGGACCCAGTACTTC.